Listed below are T cell receptor beta chains from one sample, sequenced in a study of blood T cell repertoires in COVID-19. Clones were read by immunoSEQ multiplex PCR, and TCRdb kept only the in-frame ones, dropping some. The data contain 150,000 to 200,000 clones, 76% of them singletons. The sequencing input was PBMCs or T cells enriched from blood (not recorded which). The receptors come from a woman aged 50 to 65 with acute COVID-19. Each CDR3 is given with its conserved first and last residue. D genes are given only for firm matches. The size entry is marked missing in some rows and otherwise reads once, few, many or a size class.

cdr3_length d_call clone_size j_call v_call cdr3_nt cdr3_aa
12 . . TRBJ1-3 TRBV2 TGTGCCAGCCGGGTCGGGGGAAACACCATATATTTT CASRVGGNTIYF
11 . . TRBJ2-1 TRBV6-5 TGTGCCAGCAGTCAGGGGAATGAGCAGTTCTTC CASSQGNEQFF
18 . . TRBJ1-1 TRBV9 TGTGCCAGCAGCGTAGCTAGTTCAGCGGCTGGGGAGAACACTGAAGCTTTCTTT CASSVASSAAGENTEAFF
15 . . TRBJ1-2 TRBV29-1 TGCAGCGTTCCCCTGTCGGCGCCGGGTATCAGAGGCTACACCTTC CSVPLSAPGIRGYTF
15 TRBD1 . TRBJ1-4 TRBV27 TGTGCCAGCAGTCTCTCCGGGACAGGGCTTTTGGAACTGTTTTTT CASSLSGTGLLELFF
15 TRBD1 . TRBJ1-4 TRBV7-7 TGTGCTAGCAGCTTAGGGACAGGGGGACGAGAAAAACTGTTTTTT CASSLGTGGREKLFF
17 . . TRBJ1-6 TRBV28 TGTGCCAGCAGTTTTTCGGACAGCGCCTTCTATAATTCACCCCTCCACTTT CASSFSDSAFYNSPLHF
16 . . TRBJ1-3 TRBV18 TGTGCCAGCTCACCAGTAAAGGGGTCCTCTGGAAACACCATATATTTT CASSPVKGSSGNTIYF
13 . once TRBJ1-1 TRBV7-9 TGTGCCAGCAGCGCCCGCAGTAACACTGAAGCTTTCTTT CASSARSNTEAFF
15 . . TRBJ1-5 TRBV19 TGTGCCAGTACCGCCCGCGAGGGCGGGAATCAGCCCCAGCATTTT CASTAREGGNQPQHF
14 TRBD1 many TRBJ1-5 TRBV28 TGTGCCAGCAGTTCAGACAGGGAAAATCAGCCCCAGCATTTT CASSSDRENQPQHF
15 . once TRBJ2-5 TRBV5-1 TGCGCCAGCAGCTTTGGGGCGGGGCCGAGAGAGACCCAGTACTTC CASSFGAGPRETQYF
16 . . TRBJ1-5 TRBV6-2/TRBV6-3 TGTGCCAGCAGTTACTACGGGGGGCTGGGCAATCAGCCCCAGCATTTT CASSYYGGLGNQPQHF
15 TRBD1 . TRBJ2-1 TRBV19 TGTGCCAGTAGTATGGGCAGGGGGCAACTCAATGAGCAGTTCTTC CASSMGRGQLNEQFF
16 TRBD2 . TRBJ2-1 TRBV28 TGTGCCAGCAGTTCGTTAGCGGGGGACTCCTACAATGAGCAGTTCTTC CASSSLAGDSYNEQFF
15 TRBD1 . TRBJ1-1 TRBV7-9 TGTGCCAGCAGCTTAGATGCAGGGGGCCGTGGTGAAGCTTTCTTT CASSLDAGGRGEAFF
12 . once TRBJ1-6 TRBV5-1 TGCGCCAGCACGGAGGGGAATTCACCCCTCCACTTT CASTEGNSPLHF
13 TRBD1 . TRBJ1-2 TRBV28 TGTGCCAGCAGCAAGGGGGCTTTATGGGGCTACACCTTC CASSKGALWGYTF
15 TRBD1 . TRBJ2-1 TRBV7-6 TGTGCCAGCAGCTTTTCGGGACAGTTTCGAGATGAGCAGTTCTTC CASSFSGQFRDEQFF
13 . . TRBJ1-5 TRBV5-4 TGTGCCAGCAGCTTCGGGGTTCATCAGCCCCAGCATTTT CASSFGVHQPQHF
14 TRBD1 once TRBJ1-6 TRBV3-1/TRBV3-2 TGTGCCAGCAGGGGACAGGGCCATAATTCACCCCTCCACTTT CASRGQGHNSPLHF
13 . . TRBJ1-2 TRBV4-3 TGCGCCAGCAGCCAAGGGGAGGGGTTTGGCTACACCTTC CASSQGEGFGYTF